The 17 T cell receptor beta chains presented below share a single source sample, sequenced in a study of T cells and copy number aberrations in small-cell lung cancer. Profiled with immunoSEQ multiplex PCR; TCRdb holds only in-frame clones, not every one. The sample holds about 2,600 clones; less than 85% are singletons and the top ten take roughly a tenth. Sequenced input: normal tissue next to the tumor. These TCRs come from a man in his sixties or seventies with small cell lung cancer.

The chain carries TRBV9 and TRBJ2-1; the D gene is possibly TRBD2 (6 bases). CDR1 is SGDLS and CDR2 is YYNGEE in the germline V gene. V lost 6 bases, J lost 5 bases, and 9 bases lay in between. There are 12 residues in the CDR3. DNA of the CDR3: TGTGCCAGCACTGGGAGGCACAATGAGCAGTTCTTC. Protein: CASTGRHNEQFF.

The V gene is TRBV19, the J gene TRBJ1-1; D is undetermined. Trimming removed 5 bases from V and 7 bases from J, with 11 bases in between. Germline V gives CDR1 LNHDA, CDR2 SQIVND (reference sequence). This CDR3 is 12 amino acids long. The CDR3 sequence is CASSYVTSEAFF. In DNA, the CDR3 is TGTGCCAGTAGTTATGTCACTAGTGAAGCTTTCTTT.

This clone was recorded a few times. This sequence joins TRBV15 and TRBJ2-7; perhaps TRBD1 as D (5 bases). The CDR3 sequence is 14 residues long. Trimming removed 5 bases at V and 2 bases at J, with 13 bases between. CDR1 is LNHNV, CDR2 YYDKDF, per germline (reference sequence). CDR3 nucleotide sequence: TGTGCCACCAGCCGCCGACAGAAACCCTACGAGCAGTACGTC. It yields the protein CATSRRQKPYEQYV.

The V gene is TRBV18, the J gene TRBJ1-2, with D uncertain. Trimming removed 5 bases at V and 4 bases at J, with 14 bases between. Germline CDR1 reads KGHSH; CDR2 reads LQKENI. This CDR3 spans 14 amino acids. CDR3 nucleotides: TGTGCCAGCTCATCCATGGACGGCTCCTATGGCTACACCTTC. It encodes CASSSMDGSYGYTF.

This clone was found once. This rearrangement joins TRBV14 to TRBJ1-3; no clear D. This CDR3 has 15 amino acids. V was clipped by 1 base and J by 0 bases, with 7 bases between them. Germline V gene sequence: CDR1 SGHDN, CDR2 FVKESK. The CDR3 spells CASSQVQSSGNTIYF. CDR3 in DNA: TGTGCCAGCAGCCAAGTGCAAAGCTCTGGAAACACCATATATTTT.

The chain has TRBV10-3 and TRBJ2-1; TRBD2 might be the D (6 bases). The CDR3 consists of 17 residues. Trimming pared 7 bases from V and 13 bases from J, leaving 32 bases between. The germline V gene has CDR1 ENHRY and CDR2 SYGVKD. The CDR3 here is CAITEWMRLAPICGQFF. CDR3 sequence (DNA): TGTGCCATCACCGAGTGGATGCGGCTAGCGCCAATTTGTGGACAGTTCTTC.

The chain couples TRBV11-2 to TRBJ2-3; 11 positions match TRBD2. The CDR3 has 15 amino acids. The germline gives CDR1 SGHAT, CDR2 FQNNGV. V lost 3 bases to trimming and J lost 4 bases; unmatched junction nucleotides: 3. Written as DNA, the CDR3 is TGTGCCAGCAGCTTTACTAGCGGGAGCCCAGATACGCAGTATTTT. Protein: CASSFTSGSPDTQYF.

The CDR3 loop reads CASSFPPIDRKVTTSYNEQFF. DNA of the CDR3: TGCGCCAGCAGCTTCCCCCCTATCGACAGGAAGGTGACTACCTCCTACAATGAGCAGTTCTTC. The chain uses TRBV5-1 and TRBJ2-1; weak D call: TRBD1 (6 bases). The V gene's germline CDR1 is SGHRS and CDR2 YFSETQ. Trimming took 2 bases from V and 0 from J, leaving 27 bases between them. The CDR3 is 21 residues long.

The chain joins TRBV2 to TRBJ2-1; D is uncertain. Germline-derived CDR1 and CDR2 are SNHLY and FYNNEI. The CDR3 covers 11 residues. V gave up 6 bases and J gave up 0 bases, with 0 bases separating them. DNA for the CDR3: TGTGCCAGCAGCTCCTACAATGAGCAGTTCTTC. Its translation is CASSSYNEQFF.

The chain combines TRBV19 with TRBJ1-2; TRBD1 might be the D (6 bases). Germline lookup yields CDR1 LNHDA and CDR2 SQIVND (reference sequence). This CDR3 is 11 amino acids long. Trimming stripped 6 bases from V and 12 bases from J, with 14 bases between. CDR3 nucleotide sequence: TGTGCCAGTAGCCCGGGACATTCTAACACCTTC. The encoded protein is CASSPGHSNTF.

This clone has a handful of counts. The chain is built from TRBV11-3 and TRBJ2-2, with 7 nucleotides matching TRBD1. Per the germline V gene, CDR1 is SGHNT and CDR2 is YENEEA. V lost 6 bases, J lost 5 bases, and 18 bases stayed unmatched. This CDR3 comprises 18 residues. CDR3 nucleotide sequence: TGTGCCAGCAGTCCCTATATGCCCGCAGGGGGTTCGACCGGGGAGCTGTTTTTT. It codes for CASSPYMPAGGSTGELFF.

This clone was counted between two and nine times. This chain joins TRBV6-5 and TRBJ2-1; 9 bases are shared with TRBD1. CDR1 is MNHEY, CDR2 SVGAGI, per germline. This CDR3 spans 13 amino acids. V gave up 8 bases and J gave up 7 bases; unmatched junction bases: 6. CDR3 loop: CASGTGPWNEQFF. The DNA of the CDR3 is TGTGCCAGCGGGACAGGGCCGTGGAATGAGCAGTTCTTC.

The chain carries TRBV18 and TRBJ2-7; D is unclear. Germline CDR1 and CDR2: KGHSH and LQKENI. The length of the CDR3 is 13 residues. The ends were cut back, 6 bases at V and 10 bases at J, with 19 bases in the middle. For the CDR3, the DNA is TGTGCCAGCTCCGCGGACCCAATTCAAACTCAGTACGTC. It codes for CASSADPIQTQYV.

V and J are TRBV6-5 and TRBJ2-5; D gene ambiguous. V was cut by 2 bases and J by 5 bases, with 6 bases left in between. The V gene's germline CDR1 is MNHEY and CDR2 SVGAGI. The CDR3 loop spans 12 amino acids. This CDR3 is CASSYGGETQYF. The CDR3, as DNA: TGTGCCAGCAGTTACGGTGGGGAGACCCAGTACTTC.

The rearrangement uses TRBV5-1 and TRBJ1-2; D uncertain. The CDR3 covers 15 residues. The germline V gene encodes CDR1 SGHRS and CDR2 YFSETQ. V dropped 3 bases and J dropped 1 base, with 13 bases sitting between them. CDR3 bases: TGCGCCAGCAGCTCCGCTCTGACGGATAACTATGGCTACACCTTC. Protein product: CASSSALTDNYGYTF.

V usage is TRBV4-2 and J usage is TRBJ1-1; D not certain. Germline CDR1 is LGHNA and CDR2 is YNFKEQ. With 2 bases removed from V and 1 base from J, the gap between germline ends came to 5 bases. This CDR3 has 13 amino acids. The CDR3, as DNA: TGTGCCAGCAGCCAATACGCGAACACTGAAGCTTTCTTT. It specifies CASSQYANTEAFF.

The rearrangement uses TRBV13 and TRBJ2-5; no firm D call. This CDR3 comprises 13 residues. V was clipped by 2 bases and J by 2 bases, with 6 bases between them. Per the germline V gene, CDR1 is PRHDT and CDR2 is FYEKMQ (reference sequence). The CDR3 coding sequence is TGTGCCAGCAGCTTACCAGGACAAGAGACCCAGTACTTC. This encodes CASSLPGQETQYF.